This T cell receptor (beta chain) was sequenced during a study of OX40 agonist ivuxolimab in advanced cancers. Study background: Partial responses were recorded for three patients, including one with hepatocellular carcinoma and two with cutaneous melanoma.

Germline trimming cut 0 bases from V and 7 bases from J; bases unmatched to any gene: 4. The V gene's germline CDR1 is KGHSH and CDR2 LQKENI. The CDR3 sequence is 14 residues long. Findings of the study overall: In general, CD8+ T cells held more expanded clones than CD4+ did, on average.

On this clone: Its antigen remains unidentified.

Method: immunoSEQ multiplex PCR; TCRdb's copy keeps in-frame clones and lacks some. The repertoire includes fewer than 85,000 clones, roughly four fifths of them detected once, and 4% to 6% sits in the top ten. The source of this sequence is an adult with an advanced solid tumor such as melanoma, head and neck, liver or kidney cancer. Specimen: CD4+ or CD8+ T cells sorted from blood, collected in a trial of the OX40 agonist ivuxolimab. J is TRBJ2-7 and V is TRBV18, with TRBD2 matching 9 bases. DNA of the CDR3: TGTGCCAGCTCACCACCTAGCGGGAGAGAGGAGCAGTACTTC. It translates to CASSPPSGREEQYF.